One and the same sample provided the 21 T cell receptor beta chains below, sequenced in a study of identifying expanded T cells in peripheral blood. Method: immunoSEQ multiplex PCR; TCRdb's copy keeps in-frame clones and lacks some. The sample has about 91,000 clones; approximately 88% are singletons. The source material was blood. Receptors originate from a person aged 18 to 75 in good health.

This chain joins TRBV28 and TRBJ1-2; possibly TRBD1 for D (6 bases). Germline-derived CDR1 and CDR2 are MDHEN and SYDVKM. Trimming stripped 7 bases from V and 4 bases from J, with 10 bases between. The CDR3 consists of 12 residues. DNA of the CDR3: TGTGCCAGCACCGGACAGAGCTATGGCTACACCTTC. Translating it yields CASTGQSYGYTF.

CDR3 nucleotide sequence: TGTGCCAGCAGCTCCCCCCGTCCAGGGCTCACTGGGGAGACCCAGTACTTC. Its protein is CASSSPRPGLTGETQYF. The rearrangement joins TRBV5-4 to TRBJ2-5; TRBD1 might be the D (5 bases). The CDR3 has 17 amino acids. CDR1 is SGHNT and CDR2 is YYREEE in the germline V gene (reference sequence). V lost 3 bases to trimming and J lost 5 bases, with 23 bases between them.

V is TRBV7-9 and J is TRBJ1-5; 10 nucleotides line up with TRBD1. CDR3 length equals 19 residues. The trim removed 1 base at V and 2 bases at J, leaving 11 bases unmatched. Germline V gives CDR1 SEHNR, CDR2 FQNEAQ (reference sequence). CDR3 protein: CASSLGLGTGVPGNQPQHF. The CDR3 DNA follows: TGTGCCAGCAGCTTAGGCCTCGGGACAGGGGTTCCGGGCAATCAGCCCCAGCATTTT.

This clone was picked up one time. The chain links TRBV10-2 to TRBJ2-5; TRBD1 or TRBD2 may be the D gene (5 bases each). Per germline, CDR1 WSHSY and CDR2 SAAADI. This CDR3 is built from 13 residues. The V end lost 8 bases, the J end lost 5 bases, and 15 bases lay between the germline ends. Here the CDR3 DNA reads TGCGCCAGCCACCGGGACCCAGGGGAGACCCAGTACTTC. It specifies CASHRDPGETQYF.

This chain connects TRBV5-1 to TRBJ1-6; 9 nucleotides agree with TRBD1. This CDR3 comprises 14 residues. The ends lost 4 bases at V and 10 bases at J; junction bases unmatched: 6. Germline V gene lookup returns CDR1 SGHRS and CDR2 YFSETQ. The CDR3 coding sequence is TGCGCCAGCAGCCCGGGACAGGGTGGCTCACCCCTCCACTTT. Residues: CASSPGQGGSPLHF. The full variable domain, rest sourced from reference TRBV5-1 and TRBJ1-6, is KAGVTQTPRYLIKTRGQQVTLSCSPISGHRSVSWYQQTPGQGLQFLFEYFSETQRNKGNFPGRFSGRQFSNSRSEMNVSTLELGDSALYLCASSPGQGGSPLHFGNGTRLTVT.

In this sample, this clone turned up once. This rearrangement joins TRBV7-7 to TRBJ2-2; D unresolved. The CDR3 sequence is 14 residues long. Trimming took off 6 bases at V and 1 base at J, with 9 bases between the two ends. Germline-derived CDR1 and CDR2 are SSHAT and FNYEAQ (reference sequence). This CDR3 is CASRRTVNTGELFF. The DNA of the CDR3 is TGTGCCAGCAGACGGACGGTGAACACCGGGGAGCTGTTTTTT.

The CDR3 loop is CATSRDRGTGNEKLFF. DNA of the CDR3: TGTGCCACCAGCAGAGATCGCGGGACAGGGAATGAAAAACTGTTTTTT. This chain uses TRBV15 with TRBJ1-4; the match to TRBD1 covers 9 bases. The CDR3 length is 16 residues. Trimming took 0 bases from V and 5 from J; bases not matched to a gene: 4. Germline lookup yields CDR1 LNHNV and CDR2 YYDKDF (reference sequence).

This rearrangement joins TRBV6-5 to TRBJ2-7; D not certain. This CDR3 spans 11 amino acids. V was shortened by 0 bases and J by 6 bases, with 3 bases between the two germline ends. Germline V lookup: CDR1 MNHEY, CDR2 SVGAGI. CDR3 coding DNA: TGTGCCAGCAGTTACTCGGGCGAGCAGTACTTC. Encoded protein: CASSYSGEQYF.

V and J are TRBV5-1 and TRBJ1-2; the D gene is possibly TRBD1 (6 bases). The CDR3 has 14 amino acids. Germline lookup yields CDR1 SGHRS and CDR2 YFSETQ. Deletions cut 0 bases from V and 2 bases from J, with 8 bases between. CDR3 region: CASSLGTVNYGYTF. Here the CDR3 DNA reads TGCGCCAGCAGCTTGGGGACAGTGAACTATGGCTACACCTTC. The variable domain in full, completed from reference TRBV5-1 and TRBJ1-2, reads KAGVTQTPRYLIKTRGQQVTLSCSPISGHRSVSWYQQTPGQGLQFLFEYFSETQRNKGNFPGRFSGRQFSNSRSEMNVSTLELGDSALYLCASSLGTVNYGYTFGSGTRLTVV.

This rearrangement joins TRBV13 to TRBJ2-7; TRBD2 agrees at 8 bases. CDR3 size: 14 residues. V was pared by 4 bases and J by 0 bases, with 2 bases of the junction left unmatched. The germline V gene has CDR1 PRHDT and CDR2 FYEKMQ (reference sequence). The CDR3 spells CASSSSGSSYEQYF. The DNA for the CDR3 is TGTGCCAGCAGCTCCAGCGGGAGCTCCTACGAGCAGTACTTC.

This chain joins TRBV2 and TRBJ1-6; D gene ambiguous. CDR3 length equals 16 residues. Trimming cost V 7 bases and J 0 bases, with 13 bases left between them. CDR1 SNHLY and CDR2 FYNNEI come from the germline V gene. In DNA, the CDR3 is TGTGCCAGCATTTACGGGGAGAGCTCCTATAATTCACCCCTCCACTTT. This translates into CASIYGESSYNSPLHF.

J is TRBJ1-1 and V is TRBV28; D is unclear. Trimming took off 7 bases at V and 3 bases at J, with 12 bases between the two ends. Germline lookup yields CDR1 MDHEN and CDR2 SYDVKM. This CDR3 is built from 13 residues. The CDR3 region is CASTPDKYTEAFF. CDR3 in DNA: TGTGCCAGCACCCCAGACAAATACACTGAAGCTTTCTTT.

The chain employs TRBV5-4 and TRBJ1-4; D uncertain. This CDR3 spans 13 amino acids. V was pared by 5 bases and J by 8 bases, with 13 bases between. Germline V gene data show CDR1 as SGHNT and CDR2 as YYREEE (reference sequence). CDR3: CASSQQQFEKLFF. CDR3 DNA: TGTGCCAGCAGTCAACAGCAGTTCGAAAAACTGTTTTTT.

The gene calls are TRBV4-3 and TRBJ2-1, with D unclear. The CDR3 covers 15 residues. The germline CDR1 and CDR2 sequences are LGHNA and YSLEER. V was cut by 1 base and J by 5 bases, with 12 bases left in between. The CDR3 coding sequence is TGCGCCAGCAGCCAAGGGACGGGTTTTGACAATGAGCAGTTCTTC. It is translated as CASSQGTGFDNEQFF.

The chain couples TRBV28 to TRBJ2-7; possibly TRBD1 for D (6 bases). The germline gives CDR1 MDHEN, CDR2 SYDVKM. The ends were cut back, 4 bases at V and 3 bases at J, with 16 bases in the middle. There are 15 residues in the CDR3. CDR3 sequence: CASSYPQGLGYEQYF. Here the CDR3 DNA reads TGTGCCAGCAGTTACCCACAGGGTTTGGGCTACGAGCAGTACTTC.

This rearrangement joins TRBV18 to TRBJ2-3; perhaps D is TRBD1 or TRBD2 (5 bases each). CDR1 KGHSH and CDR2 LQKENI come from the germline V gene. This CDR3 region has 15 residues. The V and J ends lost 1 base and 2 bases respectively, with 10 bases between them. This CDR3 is CASSPLGPPTDTQYF. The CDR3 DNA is TGTGCCAGCTCACCACTGGGACCTCCCACAGATACGCAGTATTTT.

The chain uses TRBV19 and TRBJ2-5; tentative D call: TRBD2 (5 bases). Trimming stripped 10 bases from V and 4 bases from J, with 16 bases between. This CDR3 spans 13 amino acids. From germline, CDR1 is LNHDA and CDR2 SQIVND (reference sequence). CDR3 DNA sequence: TGTGCCACAACCGGGATTAGTGGAGAGACCCAGTACTTC. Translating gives CATTGISGETQYF.

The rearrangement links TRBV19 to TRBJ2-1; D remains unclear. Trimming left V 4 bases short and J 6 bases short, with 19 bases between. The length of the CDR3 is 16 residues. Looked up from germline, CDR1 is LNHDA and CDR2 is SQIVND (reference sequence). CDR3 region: CASSNTAPLRGNEQFF. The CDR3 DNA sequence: TGTGCCAGTAGTAATACAGCCCCTCTGCGTGGCAATGAGCAGTTCTTC.

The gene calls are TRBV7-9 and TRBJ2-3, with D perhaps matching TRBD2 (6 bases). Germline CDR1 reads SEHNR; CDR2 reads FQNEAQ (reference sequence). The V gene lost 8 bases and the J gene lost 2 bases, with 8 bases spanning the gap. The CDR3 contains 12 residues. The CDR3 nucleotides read TGTGCCAGCTGGGAGGTCACAGATACGCAGTATTTT. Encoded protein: CASWEVTDTQYF.

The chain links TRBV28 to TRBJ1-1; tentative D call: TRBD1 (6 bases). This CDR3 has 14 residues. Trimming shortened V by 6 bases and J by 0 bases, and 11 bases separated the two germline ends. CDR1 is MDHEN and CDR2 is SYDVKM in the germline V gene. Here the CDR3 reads CASRRDNMNTEAFF. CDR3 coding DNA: TGTGCCAGCAGACGGGACAACATGAACACTGAAGCTTTCTTT.

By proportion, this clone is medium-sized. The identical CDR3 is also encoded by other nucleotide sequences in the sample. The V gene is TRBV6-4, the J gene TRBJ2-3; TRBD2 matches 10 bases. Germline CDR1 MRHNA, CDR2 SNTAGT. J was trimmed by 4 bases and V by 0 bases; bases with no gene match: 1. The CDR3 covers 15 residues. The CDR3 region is CASSDSSGGADTQYF. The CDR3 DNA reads TGTGCCAGCAGTGACTCGAGCGGGGGGGCAGATACGCAGTATTTT.